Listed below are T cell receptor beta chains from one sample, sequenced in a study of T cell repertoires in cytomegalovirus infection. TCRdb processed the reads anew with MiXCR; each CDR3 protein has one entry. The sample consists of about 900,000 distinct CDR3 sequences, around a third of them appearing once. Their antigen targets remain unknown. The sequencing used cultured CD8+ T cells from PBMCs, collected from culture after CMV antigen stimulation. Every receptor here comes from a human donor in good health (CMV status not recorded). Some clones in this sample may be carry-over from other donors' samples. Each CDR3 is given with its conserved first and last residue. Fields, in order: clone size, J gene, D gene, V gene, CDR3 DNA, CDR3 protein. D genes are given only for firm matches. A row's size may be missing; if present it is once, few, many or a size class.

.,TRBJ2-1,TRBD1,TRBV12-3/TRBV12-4,TGTGCCACCCGGGACAGCCCCTACAATGAGCAGTTCTTC,CATRDSPYNEQFF
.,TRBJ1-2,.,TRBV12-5,TGTGCTAGTGGTTTGTGGGGCTATGGCTACACCTTC,CASGLWGYGYTF
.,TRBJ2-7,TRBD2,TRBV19,TGTGCCAGTGCGGGGGGACAAGGCTACGAGCAGTACTTC,CASAGGQGYEQYF
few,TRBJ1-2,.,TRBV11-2,TGTGCCAGCAGCTTCTGGAGTAGGCAGGAGGACTATGGCTACACCTTC,CASSFWSRQEDYGYTF
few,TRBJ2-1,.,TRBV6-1,TGTGCCAGCAGTGAAGGTGGCGGGCCCACCTACAATGAGCAGTTCTTC,CASSEGGGPTYNEQFF
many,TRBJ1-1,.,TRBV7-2,TGTGCCAGCAGCTTAGAATACACTGAAGCTTTCTTT,CASSLEYTEAFF
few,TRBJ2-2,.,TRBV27,TGTGCCAGCAGTTTAGGGACCAGTACTAGTAACACCGGGGAGCTGTTTTTT,CASSLGTSTSNTGELFF
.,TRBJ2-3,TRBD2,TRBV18,TGTGCCAGCTCACCATACGATCGGACTAGCGGGGGGGCCGTAGACACAGATACGCAGTATTTT,CASSPYDRTSGGAVDTDTQYF
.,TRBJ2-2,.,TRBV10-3,TGTGCCATCAGTGAAAAGGGGGTGGAGCTGTTTTTT,CAISEKGVELFF
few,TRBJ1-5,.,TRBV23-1,TGCGCCAGCAGTCAATCCTGCCAGCCCCAGCATTTT,CASSQSCQPQHF
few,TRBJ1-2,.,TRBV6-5,TGTGCCAGCTCTCCCCACAGGGCCGGCTATGGCTACACCTTC,CASSPHRAGYGYTF
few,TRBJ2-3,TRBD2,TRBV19,TGTGCCAGTAGACTAGCGGGGGCAGATACGCAGTATTTT,CASRLAGADTQYF
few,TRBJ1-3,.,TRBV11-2,TGTGCCAGCAGCTTATCGATGGGGAATGGAAACACCATATATTTT,CASSLSMGNGNTIYF
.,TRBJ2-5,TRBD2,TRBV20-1,TGCAGTGCTAGAGATAGGTGGAGCGGGGGGTCGTCCCAAGAGACCCAGTACTTC,CSARDRWSGGSSQETQYF
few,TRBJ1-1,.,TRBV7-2,TGTGCCAGCAGCCCCAGGCCGGGGGCTTTCTTT,CASSPRPGAFF
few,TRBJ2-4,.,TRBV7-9,TGTGCCAGCAGCTACAGGGCTGACATTCAGTACTTC,CASSYRADIQYF
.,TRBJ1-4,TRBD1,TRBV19,TGTGCCAGTCGATACAGGGGGCGCGCCGGTAATGAAAAACTGTTTTTT,CASRYRGRAGNEKLFF
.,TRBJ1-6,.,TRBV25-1,TGTGCCAGCAGTGAATCGACGGTTTCAGGGTATAATCCACCCCTCCACTTT,CASSESTVSGYNPPLHF